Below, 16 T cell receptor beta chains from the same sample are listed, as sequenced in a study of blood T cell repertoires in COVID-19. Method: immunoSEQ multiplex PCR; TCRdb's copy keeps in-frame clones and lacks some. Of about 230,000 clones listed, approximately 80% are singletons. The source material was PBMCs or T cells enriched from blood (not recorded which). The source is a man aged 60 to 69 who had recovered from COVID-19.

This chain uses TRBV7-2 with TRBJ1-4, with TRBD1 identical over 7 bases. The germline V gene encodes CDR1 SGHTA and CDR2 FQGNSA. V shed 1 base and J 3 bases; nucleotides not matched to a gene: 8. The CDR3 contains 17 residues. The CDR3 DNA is TGTGCCAGCAGCTTAGAAGGGGGCGCGTCTGCTAATGAAAAACTGTTTTTT. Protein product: CASSLEGGASANEKLFF.

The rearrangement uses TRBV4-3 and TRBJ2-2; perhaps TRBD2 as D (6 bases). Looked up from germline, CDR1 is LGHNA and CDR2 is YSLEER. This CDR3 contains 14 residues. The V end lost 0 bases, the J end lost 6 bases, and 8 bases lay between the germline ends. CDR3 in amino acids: CASSQEGGAGELFF. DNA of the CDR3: TGCGCCAGCAGCCAAGAAGGAGGGGCCGGGGAGCTGTTTTTT.

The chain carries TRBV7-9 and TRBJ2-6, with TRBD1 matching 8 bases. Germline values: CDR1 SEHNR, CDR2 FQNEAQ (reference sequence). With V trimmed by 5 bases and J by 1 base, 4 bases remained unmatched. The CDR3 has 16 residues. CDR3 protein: CASSKRQGSGANVLTF. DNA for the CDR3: TGTGCCAGCAGCAAAAGACAGGGGTCTGGGGCCAACGTCCTGACTTTC.

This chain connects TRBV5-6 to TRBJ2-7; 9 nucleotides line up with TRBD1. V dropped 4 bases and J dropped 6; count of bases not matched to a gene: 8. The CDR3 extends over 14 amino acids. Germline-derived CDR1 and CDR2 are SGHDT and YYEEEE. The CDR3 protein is CASSSGPDRGEQYF. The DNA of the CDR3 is TGTGCCAGCAGCAGCGGGCCGGACAGGGGCGAGCAGTACTTC.

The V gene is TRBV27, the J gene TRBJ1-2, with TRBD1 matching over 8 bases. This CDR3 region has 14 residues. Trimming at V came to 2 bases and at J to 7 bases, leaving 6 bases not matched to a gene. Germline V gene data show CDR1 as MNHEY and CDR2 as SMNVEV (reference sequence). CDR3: CASSLGQGAFGYTF. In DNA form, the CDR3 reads TGTGCCAGCAGTTTAGGACAGGGAGCTTTTGGCTACACCTTC.

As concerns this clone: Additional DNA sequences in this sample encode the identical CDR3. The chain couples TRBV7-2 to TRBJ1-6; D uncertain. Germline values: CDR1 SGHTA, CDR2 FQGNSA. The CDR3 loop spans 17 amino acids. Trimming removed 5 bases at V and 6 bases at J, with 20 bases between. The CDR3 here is CASSVGKGYSGNSPLHF. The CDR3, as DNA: TGTGCCAGCAGCGTCGGGAAAGGATATTCTGGTAATTCACCCCTCCACTTT.

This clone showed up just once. DNA of the CDR3: TGTGCCACGCAGCACCCGGGACTCGGTCTCAATGAGCAGTTCTTC. It codes for CATQHPGLGLNEQFF. The chain employs TRBV24-1 and TRBJ2-1; the D gene is possibly TRBD2 (6 bases). The CDR3 contains 15 residues. Trimming left V 10 bases short and J 6 bases short, with 21 bases between. The germline gives CDR1 KGHDR, CDR2 SFDVKD.

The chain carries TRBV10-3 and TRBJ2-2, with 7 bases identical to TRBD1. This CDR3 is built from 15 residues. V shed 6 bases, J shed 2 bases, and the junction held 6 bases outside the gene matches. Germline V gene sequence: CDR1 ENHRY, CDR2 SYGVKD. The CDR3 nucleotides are TGTGCCATCAGCCTGGGACAGACAAACACCGGGGAGCTGTTTTTT. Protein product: CAISLGQTNTGELFF.

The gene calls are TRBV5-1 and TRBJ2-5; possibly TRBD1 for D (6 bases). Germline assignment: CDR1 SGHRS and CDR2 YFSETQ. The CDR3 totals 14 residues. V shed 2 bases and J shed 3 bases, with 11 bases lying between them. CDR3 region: CASSFGQIEETQYF. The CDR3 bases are TGCGCCAGCAGCTTCGGACAGATCGAAGAGACCCAGTACTTC.

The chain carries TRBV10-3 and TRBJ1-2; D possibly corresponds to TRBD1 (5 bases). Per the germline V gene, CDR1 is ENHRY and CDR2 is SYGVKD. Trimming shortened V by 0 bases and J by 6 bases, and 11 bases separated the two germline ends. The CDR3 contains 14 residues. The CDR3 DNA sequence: TGTGCCATCAGTGAGTCCAAGACAGACAATGGCTACACCTTC. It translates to CAISESKTDNGYTF.

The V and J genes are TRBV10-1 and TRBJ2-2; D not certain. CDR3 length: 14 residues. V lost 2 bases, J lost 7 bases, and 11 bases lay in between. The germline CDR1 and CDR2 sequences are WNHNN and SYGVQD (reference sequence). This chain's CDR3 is CASSEIGPVGELFF. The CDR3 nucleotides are TGCGCCAGCAGTGAGATCGGTCCTGTCGGGGAGCTGTTTTTT.

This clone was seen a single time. The CDR3 reads CASSQDRVPQPQHF. The CDR3 DNA reads TGTGCCAGCAGCCAGGACAGGGTACCTCAGCCCCAGCATTTT. The chain uses TRBV4-2 and TRBJ1-5; 8 positions match TRBD1. V trimming: 3 bases; J trimming: 6 bases; junction bases outside the gene matches: 4. The CDR3 covers 14 residues. Germline V lookup: CDR1 LGHNA, CDR2 YNFKEQ.

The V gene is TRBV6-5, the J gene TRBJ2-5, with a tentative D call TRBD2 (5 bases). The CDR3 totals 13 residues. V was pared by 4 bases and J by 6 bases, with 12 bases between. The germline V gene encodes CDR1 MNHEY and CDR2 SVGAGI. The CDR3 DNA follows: TGTGCCAGCAGTTTGCCGGGCGGGCAGACCCAGTACTTC. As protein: CASSLPGGQTQYF.

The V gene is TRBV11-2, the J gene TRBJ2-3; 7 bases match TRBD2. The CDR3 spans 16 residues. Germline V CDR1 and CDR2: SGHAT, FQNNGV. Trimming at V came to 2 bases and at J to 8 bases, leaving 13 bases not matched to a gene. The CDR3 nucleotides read TGTGCCAGCAGCTTAAGGGACTACGGCACGGGGGGTACGCAGTATTTT. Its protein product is CASSLRDYGTGGTQYF. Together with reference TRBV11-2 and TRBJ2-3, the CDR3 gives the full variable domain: EAGVAQSPRYKIIEKRQSVAFWCNPISGHATLYWYQQILGQGPKLLIQFQNNGVVDDSQLPKDRFSAERLKGVDSTLKIQPAKLEDSAVYLCASSLRDYGTGGTQYFGPGTRLTVL.

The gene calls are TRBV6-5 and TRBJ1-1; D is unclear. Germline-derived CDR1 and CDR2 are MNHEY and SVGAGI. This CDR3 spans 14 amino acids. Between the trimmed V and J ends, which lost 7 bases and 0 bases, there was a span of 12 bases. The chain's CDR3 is CASKKHDMNTEAFF. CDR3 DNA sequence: TGTGCCAGCAAAAAACATGACATGAACACTGAAGCTTTCTTT.

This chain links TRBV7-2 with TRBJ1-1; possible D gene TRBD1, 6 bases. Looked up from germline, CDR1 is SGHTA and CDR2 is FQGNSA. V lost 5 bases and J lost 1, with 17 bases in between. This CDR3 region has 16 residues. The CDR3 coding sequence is TGTGCCAGCAGCCTAAAAGGGGGGGCTGCGAACACTGAAGCTTTCTTT. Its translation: CASSLKGGAANTEAFF.